This T cell receptor (beta chain) was captured in a study of cytomegalovirus exposure and HLA in healthy donors. Background on the study: Unique TCR beta sequences numbering 117 million came from around 180 million T cells in an earlier analysis. Across some 400 genotyped donors, roughly 80% landed in the Caucasian-associated ancestry cluster.

Germline CDR1 SGDLS, CDR2 YYNGEE. The CDR3 spans 16 residues. The J segment lost 2 bases and the V segment lost 0 bases, leaving 7 bases of the junction unmatched. A remark on this clone: Antigen unknown.

Findings and caveats of the study: The authors later linked a missense DCLRE1C variant to TCR beta V- and J-gene trimming. TRBV6-2, TRBV6-3 and some other V segments were unresolvable in 87-base-pair reads.

The PCR made use of 60 Vbeta and 13 Jbeta primers. Sequenced by immunoSEQ multiplex PCR; TCRdb stores in-frame clones only, minus some. The sample table sets out tens of thousands of clones. The chain couples TRBV9 to TRBJ2-5; TRBD2 aligns across 7 bases. This clonotype was sampled from a man aged 50 or older in good health and CMV-seronegative. The sequenced sample consisted of PBMCs. In DNA, the CDR3 is TGTGCCAGCAGCGTAGGGAATGGGGGGGGGCAAGAGACCCAGTACTTC. Protein: CASSVGNGGGQETQYF.